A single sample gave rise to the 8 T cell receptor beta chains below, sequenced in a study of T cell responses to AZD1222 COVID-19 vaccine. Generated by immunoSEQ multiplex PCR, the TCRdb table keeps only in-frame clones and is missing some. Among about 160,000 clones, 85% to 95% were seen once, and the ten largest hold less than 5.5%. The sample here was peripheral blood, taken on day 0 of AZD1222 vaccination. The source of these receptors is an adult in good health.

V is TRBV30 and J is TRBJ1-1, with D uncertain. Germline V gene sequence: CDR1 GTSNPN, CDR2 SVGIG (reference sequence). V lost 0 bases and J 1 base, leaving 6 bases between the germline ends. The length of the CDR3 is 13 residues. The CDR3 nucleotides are TGTGCCTGGAGTGTAGCCAAGAACACTGAAGCTTTCTTT. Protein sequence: CAWSVAKNTEAFF.

CDR3 in DNA: TGTGCCAGGCCGGGACTAGATCCCGCCTTAAGCAATGAGCAGTTCTTC. Translated, it gives CARPGLDPALSNEQFF. This chain connects TRBV27 to TRBJ2-1, with 8 bases fitting TRBD2. The trim removed 9 bases at V and 6 bases at J, leaving 16 bases unmatched. This CDR3 contains 16 residues. The germline gives CDR1 MNHEY, CDR2 SMNVEV (reference sequence).

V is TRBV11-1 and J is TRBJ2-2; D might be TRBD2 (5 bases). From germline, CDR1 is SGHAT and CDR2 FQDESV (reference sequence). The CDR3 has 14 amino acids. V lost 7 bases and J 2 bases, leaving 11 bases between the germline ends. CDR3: CASKRAANTGELFF. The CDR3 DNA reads TGTGCCAGCAAGAGGGCAGCAAACACCGGGGAGCTGTTTTTT.

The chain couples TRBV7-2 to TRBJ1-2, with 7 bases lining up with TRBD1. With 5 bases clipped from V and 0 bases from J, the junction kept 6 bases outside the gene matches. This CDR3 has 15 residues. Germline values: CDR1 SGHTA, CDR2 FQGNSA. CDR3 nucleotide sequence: TGTGCCAGCAGCACTTGGGACAGATCTAACTATGGCTACACCTTC. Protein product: CASSTWDRSNYGYTF.

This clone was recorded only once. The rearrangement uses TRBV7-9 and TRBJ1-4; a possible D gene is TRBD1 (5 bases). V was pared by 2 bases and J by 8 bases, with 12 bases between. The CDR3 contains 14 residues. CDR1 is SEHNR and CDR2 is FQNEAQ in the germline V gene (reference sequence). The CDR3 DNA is TGTGCCAGCAGCTTAATGGGACGAGGAGAAAAACTGTTTTTT. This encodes CASSLMGRGEKLFF.

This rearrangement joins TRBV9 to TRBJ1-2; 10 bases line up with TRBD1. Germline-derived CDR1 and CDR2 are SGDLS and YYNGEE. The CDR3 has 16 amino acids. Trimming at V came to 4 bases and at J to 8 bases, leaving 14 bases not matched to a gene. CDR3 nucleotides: TGTGCCAGCAGCCCACAGACCAGACAGGGGGCGCAAGGCTACACCTTC. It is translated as CASSPQTRQGAQGYTF.

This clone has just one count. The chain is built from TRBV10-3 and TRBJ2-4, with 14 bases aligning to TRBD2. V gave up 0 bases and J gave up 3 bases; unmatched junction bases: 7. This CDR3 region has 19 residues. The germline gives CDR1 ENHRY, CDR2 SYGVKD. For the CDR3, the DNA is TGTGCCATCAGTGAGTCGATGACTAGCGGGAGGGGGGACAAAAACATTCAGTACTTC. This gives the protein CAISESMTSGRGDKNIQYF.

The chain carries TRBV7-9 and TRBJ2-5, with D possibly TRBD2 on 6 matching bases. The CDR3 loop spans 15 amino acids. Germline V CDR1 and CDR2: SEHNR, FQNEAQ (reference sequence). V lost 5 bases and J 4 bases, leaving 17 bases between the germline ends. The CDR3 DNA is TGTGCCAGCAGCACCCGACTAGGAGGCAGAGAGACCCAGTACTTC. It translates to CASSTRLGGRETQYF.